Listed below are T cell receptor beta chains from one sample, sequenced in a study of early T cells in non-severe SARS-CoV-2 infection. TCRdb itself ran the 5' RACE reads through MiXCR, one entry per CDR3 protein. Here the sample spans 70,000 to 95,000 distinct CDR3 sequences, roughly 15% being singletons. The sequencing input was whole blood. The receptors shown here come from an adult who was a healthcare worker with PCR-confirmed SARS-CoV-2 infection or an uninfected control (not recorded which). CDR3s include the opening cysteine and the closing phenylalanine or tryptophan. Each record gives: CDR3 DNA, CDR3 protein, CDR3 length, J gene, clone size, D gene, V gene. The D gene is left open where the match is weak. Size is stated for part of the rows, as once, few or many counts, or as a class when the clone is expanded.

TGCAGTGCTCTTAGGGACAGGAACACTGAAGCTTTCTTT,CSALRDRNTEAFF,13,TRBJ1-1,-,TRBD1,TRBV20-1
TGTGCCAGCAGCGCTCGGACAGCTTCCTATGGCTACACCTTC,CASSARTASYGYTF,14,TRBJ1-2,-,-,TRBV9
TGTGCCAGCTGCAGGGCCCCGGGGACTGAAGCTTTCTTT,CASCRAPGTEAFF,13,TRBJ1-1,-,-,TRBV6-6
TGCAGCTTCAAATGGGTGGGGAACACTGAAGCTTTCTTT,CSFKWVGNTEAFF,13,TRBJ1-1,-,-,TRBV29-1
TGTGCCAGTAGTACCACGTGGGAGCGAGGCGCGGATACGCAGTATTTT,CASSTTWERGADTQYF,16,TRBJ2-3,few,-,TRBV19
TGCAGTGCTATCCGGGATCGAGAGACCCAGTACTTC,CSAIRDRETQYF,12,TRBJ2-5,-,-,TRBV20-1
TGCAGCGTCCGCAGGGGTAGCACAGATACGCAGTATTTT,CSVRRGSTDTQYF,13,TRBJ2-3,few,-,TRBV29-1
TGTGCCAGCAGTGAAGGGGGAACTGAAGCTTTCTTT,CASSEGGTEAFF,12,TRBJ1-1,many,-,TRBV2
TGTGCCACTAGAACGACAGGGTATGGCTACACCTTC,CATRTTGYGYTF,12,TRBJ1-2,-,TRBD1,TRBV28
TGCAGTGCTCCCACCGACTGGGGGACAGGGGAGGAAAAACTGTTTTTT,CSAPTDWGTGEEKLFF,16,TRBJ1-4,-,TRBD1,TRBV20-1
TGTGCCAGCAGCTCCCCCTCGGACAGGGGAAATGAGCAGTTCTTC,CASSSPSDRGNEQFF,15,TRBJ2-1,many,TRBD1,TRBV7-6
TGTGCCAGCAGCAGAGGTAATGGGAACACTGAAGCTTTCTTT,CASSRGNGNTEAFF,14,TRBJ1-1,-,-,TRBV9
TGTGCCAGTAGAAGCCAGGGGACAACTAATGAAAAACTGTTTTTT,CASRSQGTTNEKLFF,15,TRBJ1-4,-,-,TRBV19
TGCGCCAGCAGTGAGTCTAATCAGCCCCAGCATTTT,CASSESNQPQHF,12,TRBJ1-5,many,-,TRBV10-1
TGCGCCAGCACGGGCGTCACCGGGGGGCCGGTTACGCAGTATTTT,CASTGVTGGPVTQYF,15,TRBJ2-3,-,-,TRBV5-1
TGTGCCAGCACAGGACTAGCGGGGTTGAGTGATACGCAGTATTTT,CASTGLAGLSDTQYF,15,TRBJ2-3,-,TRBD2,TRBV2
TGTGCCAGTAGCCCCGATAGGGGGGATGAAAAACTGTTTTTT,CASSPDRGDEKLFF,14,TRBJ1-4,-,-,TRBV19
TGTGCCAGCAGATCGGCAAATTCACCCCTCCACTTT,CASRSANSPLHF,12,TRBJ1-6,few,-,TRBV12-3/TRBV12-4
TGTGCCAGCAGTTTTGGCTCCCGGGGCACTGGAAACACCATATATTTT,CASSFGSRGTGNTIYF,16,TRBJ1-3,few,-,TRBV12-3/TRBV12-4
TGTGCCAGCTCACCCCAAGCTTATCGACAGGCCGCTCGGCCACCCCTCCACTTT,CASSPQAYRQAARPPLHF,18,TRBJ1-6,few,-,TRBV18
TGCGCCAGCAGTGAGTCTGGGACGAATTCACCCCTCCACTTT,CASSESGTNSPLHF,14,TRBJ1-6,many,-,TRBV10-2
TGTGCCAGCAGTTTTGGGGGAAGCGGCAATCAGCCCCAGCATTTT,CASSFGGSGNQPQHF,15,TRBJ1-5,-,-,TRBV12-3/TRBV12-4
TGTGCCAGCAGCTTAGGTGGGAACGCGAACACCGGGGAGCTGTTTTTT,CASSLGGNANTGELFF,16,TRBJ2-2,few,-,TRBV7-2
TGCAGCGTCGACAGGGGTTATAGCACTGAAGCTTTCTTT,CSVDRGYSTEAFF,13,TRBJ1-1,many,TRBD1,TRBV29-1